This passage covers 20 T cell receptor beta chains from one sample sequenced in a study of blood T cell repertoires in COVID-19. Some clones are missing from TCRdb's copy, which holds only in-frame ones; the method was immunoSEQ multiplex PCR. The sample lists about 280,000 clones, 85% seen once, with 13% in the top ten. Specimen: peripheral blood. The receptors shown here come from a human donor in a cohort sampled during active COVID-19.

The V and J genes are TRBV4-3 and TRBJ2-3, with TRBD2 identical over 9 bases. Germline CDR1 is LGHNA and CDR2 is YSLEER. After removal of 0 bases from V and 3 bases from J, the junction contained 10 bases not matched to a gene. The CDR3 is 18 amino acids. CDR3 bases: TGCGCCAGCAGCCAAGAGCCGGTAGCGGGAGTTTGGACAGATACGCAGTATTTT. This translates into CASSQEPVAGVWTDTQYF.

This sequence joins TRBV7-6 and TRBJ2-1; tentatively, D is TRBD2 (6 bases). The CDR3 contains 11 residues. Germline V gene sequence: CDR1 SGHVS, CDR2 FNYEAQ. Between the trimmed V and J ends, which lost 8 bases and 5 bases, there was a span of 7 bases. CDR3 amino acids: CASGRNNEQFF. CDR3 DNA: TGTGCCAGCGGGAGGAACAATGAGCAGTTCTTC.

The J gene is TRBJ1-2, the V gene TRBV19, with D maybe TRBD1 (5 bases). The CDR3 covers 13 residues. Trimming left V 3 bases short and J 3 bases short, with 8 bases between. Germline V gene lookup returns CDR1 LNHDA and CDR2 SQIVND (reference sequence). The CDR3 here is CASSMTVDYGYTF. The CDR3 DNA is TGTGCCAGTAGTATGACAGTAGACTATGGCTACACCTTC. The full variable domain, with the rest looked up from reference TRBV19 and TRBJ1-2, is DGGITQSPKYLFRKEGQNVTLSCEQNLNHDAMYWYRQDPGQGLRLIYYSQIVNDFQKGDIAEGYSVSREKKESFPLTVTSAQKNPTAFYLCASSMTVDYGYTFGSGTRLTVV.

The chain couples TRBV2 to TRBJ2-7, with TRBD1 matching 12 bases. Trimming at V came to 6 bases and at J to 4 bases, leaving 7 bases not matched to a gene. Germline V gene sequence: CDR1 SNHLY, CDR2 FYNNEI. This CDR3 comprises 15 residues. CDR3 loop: CASRRPGQGAYEQYF. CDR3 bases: TGTGCCAGCAGACGTCCGGGACAGGGGGCTTACGAGCAGTACTTC.

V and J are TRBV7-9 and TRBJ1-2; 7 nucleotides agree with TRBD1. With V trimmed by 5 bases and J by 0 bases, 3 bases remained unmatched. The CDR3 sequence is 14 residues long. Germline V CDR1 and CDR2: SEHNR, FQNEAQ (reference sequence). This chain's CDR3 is CASSRDSSNYGYTF. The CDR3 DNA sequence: TGTGCCAGCAGCCGGGACAGTTCTAACTATGGCTACACCTTC. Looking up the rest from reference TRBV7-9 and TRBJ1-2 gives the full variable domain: DTGVSQNPRHKITKRGQNVTFRCDPISEHNRLYWYRQTLGQGPEFLTYFQNEAQLEKSRLLSDRFSAERPKGSFSTLEIQRTEQGDSAMYLCASSRDSSNYGYTFGSGTRLTVV.

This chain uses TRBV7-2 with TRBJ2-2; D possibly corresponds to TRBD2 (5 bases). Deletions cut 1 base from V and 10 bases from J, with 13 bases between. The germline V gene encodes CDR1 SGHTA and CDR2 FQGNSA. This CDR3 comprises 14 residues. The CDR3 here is CASSLGGASKELFF. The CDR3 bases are TGTGCCAGCAGCTTAGGGGGAGCTTCGAAGGAGCTGTTTTTT.

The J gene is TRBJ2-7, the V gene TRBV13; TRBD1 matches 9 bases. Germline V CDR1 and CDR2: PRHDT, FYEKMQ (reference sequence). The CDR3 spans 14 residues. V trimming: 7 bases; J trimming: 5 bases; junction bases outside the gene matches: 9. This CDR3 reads CASTDRTGVNEQYF. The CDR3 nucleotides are TGTGCCAGCACCGACCGGACAGGGGTAAACGAGCAGTACTTC.

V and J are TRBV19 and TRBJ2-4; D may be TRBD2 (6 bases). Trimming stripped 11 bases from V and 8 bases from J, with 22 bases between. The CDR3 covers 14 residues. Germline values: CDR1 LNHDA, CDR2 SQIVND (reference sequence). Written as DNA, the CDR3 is TGTGCCTCAAAGAAGGTGGGAGGAGGGGACATTCAGTACTTC. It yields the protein CASKKVGGGDIQYF.

The CDR3: CASSEAGGLNEQFF. CDR3 bases: TGTGCCAGCAGTGAAGCGGGGGGATTAAATGAGCAGTTCTTC. The rearrangement joins TRBV6-1 to TRBJ2-1; maybe TRBD2 (6 bases). The germline gives CDR1 MNHNS, CDR2 SASEGT. This CDR3 has 14 residues. With 0 bases removed from V and 7 bases from J, the gap between germline ends came to 10 bases.

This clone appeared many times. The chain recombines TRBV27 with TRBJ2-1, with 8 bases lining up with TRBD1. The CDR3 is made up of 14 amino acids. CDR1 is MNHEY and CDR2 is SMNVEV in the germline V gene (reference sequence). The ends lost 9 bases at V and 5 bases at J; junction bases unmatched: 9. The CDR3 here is CARTTGVINNEQFF. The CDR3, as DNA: TGTGCCAGAACGACAGGGGTGATCAACAATGAGCAGTTCTTC.

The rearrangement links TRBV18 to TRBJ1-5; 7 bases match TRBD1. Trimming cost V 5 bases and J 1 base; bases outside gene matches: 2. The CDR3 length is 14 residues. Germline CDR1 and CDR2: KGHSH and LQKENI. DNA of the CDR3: TGTGCCAGCTCAAAACAGGGGAGCAATCAGCCCCAGCATTTT. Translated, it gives CASSKQGSNQPQHF.

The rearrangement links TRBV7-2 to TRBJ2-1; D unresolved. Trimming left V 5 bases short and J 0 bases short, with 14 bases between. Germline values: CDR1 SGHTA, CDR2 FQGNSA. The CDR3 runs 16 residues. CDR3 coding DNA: TGTGCCAGCAGCCCCCGGTCTTTGAGCTCCTACAATGAGCAGTTCTTC. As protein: CASSPRSLSSYNEQFF. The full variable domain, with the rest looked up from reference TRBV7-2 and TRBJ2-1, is GAGVSQSPSNKVTEKGKDVELRCDPISGHTALYWYRQSLGQGLEFLIYFQGNSAPDKSGLPSDRFSAERTGGSVSTLTIQRTQQEDSAVYLCASSPRSLSSYNEQFFGPGTRLTVL.

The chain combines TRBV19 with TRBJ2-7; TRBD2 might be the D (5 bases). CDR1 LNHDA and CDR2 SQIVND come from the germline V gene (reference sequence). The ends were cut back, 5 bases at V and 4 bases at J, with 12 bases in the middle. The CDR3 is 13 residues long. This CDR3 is CASSSDRRYEQYF. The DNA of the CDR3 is TGTGCCAGTAGTTCCGACCGGAGGTACGAGCAGTACTTC.

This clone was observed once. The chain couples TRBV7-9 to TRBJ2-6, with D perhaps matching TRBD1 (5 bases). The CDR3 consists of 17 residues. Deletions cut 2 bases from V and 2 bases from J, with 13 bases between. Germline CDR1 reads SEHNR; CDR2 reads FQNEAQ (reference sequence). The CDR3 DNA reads TGTGCCAGCAGCTTAAGGACAAGAATCCCTGGGGCCAACGTCCTGACTTTC. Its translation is CASSLRTRIPGANVLTF. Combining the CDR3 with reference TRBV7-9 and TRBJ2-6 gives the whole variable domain DTGVSQNPRHKITKRGQNVTFRCDPISEHNRLYWYRQTLGQGPEFLTYFQNEAQLEKSRLLSDRFSAERPKGSFSTLEIQRTEQGDSAMYLCASSLRTRIPGANVLTFGAGSRLTVL.

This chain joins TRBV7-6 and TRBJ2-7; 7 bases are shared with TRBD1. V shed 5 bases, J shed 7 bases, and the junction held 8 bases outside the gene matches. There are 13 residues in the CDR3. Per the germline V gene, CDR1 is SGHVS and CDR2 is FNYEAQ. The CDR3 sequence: CASSRTGSGEQYF. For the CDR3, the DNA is TGTGCCAGCAGCCGGACAGGATCGGGTGAGCAGTACTTC.

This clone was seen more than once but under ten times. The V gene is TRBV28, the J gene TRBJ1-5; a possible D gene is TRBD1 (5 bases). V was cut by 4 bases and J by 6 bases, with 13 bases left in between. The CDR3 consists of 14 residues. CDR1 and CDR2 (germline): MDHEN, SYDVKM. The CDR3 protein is CASSSPQGGQPQHF. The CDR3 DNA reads TGTGCCAGCAGTTCCCCCCAGGGAGGTCAGCCCCAGCATTTT.

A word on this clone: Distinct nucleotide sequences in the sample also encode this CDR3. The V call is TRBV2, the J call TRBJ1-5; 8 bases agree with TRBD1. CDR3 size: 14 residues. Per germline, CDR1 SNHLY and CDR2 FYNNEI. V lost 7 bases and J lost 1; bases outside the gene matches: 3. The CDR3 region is CASNDRGSNQPQHF. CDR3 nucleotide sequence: TGTGCCAGCAACGACAGGGGAAGCAATCAGCCCCAGCATTTT.

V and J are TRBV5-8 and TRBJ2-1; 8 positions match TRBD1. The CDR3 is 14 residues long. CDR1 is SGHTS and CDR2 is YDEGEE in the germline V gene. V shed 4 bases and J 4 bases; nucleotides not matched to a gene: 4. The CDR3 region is CASSPGQAYNEQFF. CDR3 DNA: TGTGCCAGCAGCCCGGGACAGGCTTACAATGAGCAGTTCTTC.

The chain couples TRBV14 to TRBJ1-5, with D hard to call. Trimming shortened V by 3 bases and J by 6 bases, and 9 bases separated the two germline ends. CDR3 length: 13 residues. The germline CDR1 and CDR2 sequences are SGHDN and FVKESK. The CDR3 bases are TGTGCCAGCAGCCAGTTCGAGGGTCAGCCCCAGCATTTT. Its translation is CASSQFEGQPQHF.

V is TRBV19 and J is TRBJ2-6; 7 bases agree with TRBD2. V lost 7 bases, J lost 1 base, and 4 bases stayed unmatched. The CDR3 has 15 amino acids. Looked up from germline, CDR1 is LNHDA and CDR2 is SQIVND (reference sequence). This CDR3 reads CASTIGGSGANVLTF. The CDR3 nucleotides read TGTGCCAGTACCATCGGGGGGTCTGGGGCCAACGTCCTGACTTTC.